These T cell receptor beta chains were read from a single sample in a study of blood T cell repertoires in COVID-19. Assay: immunoSEQ multiplex PCR; the TCRdb copy retains only in-frame clones and omits some. The data show 120,000 or so clones, with roughly 85% seen just once and 16% held by the top ten. What was sequenced was peripheral blood. Every receptor here comes from a woman older than 75 with active or convalescent COVID-19. CDR3s include the opening cysteine and the closing phenylalanine or tryptophan. Fields, in order: V gene, clone size, J gene, D gene, CDR3 protein, CDR3 DNA. A D gene is named only where the DNA matches it firmly. Size is stated for part of the rows, as once, few or many counts, or as a class when the clone is expanded.

TRBV29-1	NA	TRBJ2-2	TRBD2	CSVGTSGNTGELFF	TGCAGCGTCGGGACTAGCGGAAACACCGGGGAGCTGTTTTTT
TRBV21-1	NA	TRBJ2-5	NA	CASSLEAGVEEETQYF	TGTGCCAGCAGCCTCGAAGCGGGAGTAGAGGAAGAGACCCAGTACTTC
TRBV2	NA	TRBJ2-7	TRBD1	CASSRDSGLNEQYF	TGTGCCAGCAGCAGGGACAGTGGGTTGAACGAGCAGTACTTC
TRBV4-3	once	TRBJ1-2	NA	CASSQDLGSYYGYTF	TGCGCCAGCAGCCAAGATTTGGGCAGCTACTATGGCTACACCTTC
TRBV10-1	few	TRBJ2-3	NA	CASSESVTAIDTQYF	TGCGCCAGCAGTGAGTCAGTGACAGCCATTGATACGCAGTATTTT
TRBV29-1	NA	TRBJ2-5	NA	CSGWDGGLETQYF	TGCAGCGGGTGGGACGGAGGGTTGGAGACCCAGTACTTC
TRBV7-2	NA	TRBJ2-4	TRBD2	CASSPPSGLAKNIQYF	TGTGCCAGCAGCCCCCCTAGCGGGCTCGCCAAAAACATTCAGTACTTC
TRBV5-1	NA	TRBJ2-1	NA	CASSDYNEQFF	TGCGCCAGCAGCGACTATAATGAGCAGTTCTTC
TRBV6-2/TRBV6-3	NA	TRBJ2-3	TRBD2	CASSWSASGRSDTQYF	TGTGCCAGCAGTTGGAGCGCTAGCGGGAGATCAGATACGCAGTATTTT
TRBV29-1	NA	TRBJ2-4	TRBD2	CSVIPTSGPSNIQYF	TGCAGCGTGATACCGACTAGCGGGCCCTCCAACATTCAGTACTTC
TRBV2	NA	TRBJ1-3	NA	CASSSRGGNTIYF	TGTGCCAGCAGTAGCAGGGGTGGAAACACCATATATTTT
TRBV28	NA	TRBJ2-6	TRBD1	CASSADRGLAPGVIPGANVLTF	TGTGCCAGCAGTGCGGACAGGGGCCTAGCCCCTGGGGTTATTCCTGGGGCCAACGTCCTGACTTTC
TRBV30	NA	TRBJ1-5	TRBD1	CAWSGGQGFQPQHF	TGTGCCTGGAGCGGGGGACAGGGGTTTCAGCCCCAGCATTTT
TRBV10-2	few	TRBJ1-1	NA	CASGAQIGTEAFF	TGCGCCAGCGGGGCCCAAATCGGCACTGAAGCTTTCTTT
TRBV6-6	NA	TRBJ2-1	TRBD1	CASLGQYNEQFF	TGTGCCAGCTTGGGACAGTACAATGAGCAGTTCTTC